These 10 T cell receptor beta chains originate from one sample sequenced in a study of T cell responses to AZD1222 COVID-19 vaccine (dated by TCRdb to about 2021). Library prep was done by the immunoSEQ multiplex PCR assay. Not all clones reach the TCRdb copy of this immuneACCESS table, which keeps in-frame sequences only. Checked studies attribute under half of the gap to unresolved V genes and leave the rest unexplained. For this sample there are 100,000 to 150,000 clones; just under 95% appear just once. Clones ranked in the top ten supply around 1.1% of the sample. The time point label here, explained by the study, means: about 28 days (+/-7) after the second vaccine dose. Sequenced material: peripheral blood, taken 28 days after the second AZD1222 dose. These receptors all come from an adult who received the AZD1222 COVID-19 vaccine.

J is TRBJ2-2 and V is TRBV24-1; no definite D call. CDR3 length equals 15 residues. V was clipped by 1 base and J by 0 bases, with 5 bases between them. CDR1 is KGHDR and CDR2 is SFDVKD in the germline V gene. CDR3 DNA: TGTGCCACCAGTGATTTCGGGTCGAACACCGGGGAGCTGTTTTTT. Translation: CATSDFGSNTGELFF.

This chain uses TRBV7-7 with TRBJ2-3; no clear D gene. The ends were cut back, 1 base at V and 0 bases at J, with 8 bases in the middle. The CDR3 is made up of 15 amino acids. The V gene's germline CDR1 is SSHAT and CDR2 FNYEAQ (reference sequence). The CDR3 nucleotides are TGTGCCAGCAGCTTAGGTACACAGAGCACAGATACGCAGTATTTT. Its protein is CASSLGTQSTDTQYF.

This chain connects TRBV29-1 to TRBJ1-1; D is uncertain. The CDR3 is made up of 12 amino acids. Germline-derived CDR1 and CDR2 are SQVTM and ANQGSEA. Trimming took off 7 bases at V and 1 base at J, with 10 bases between the two ends. The CDR3 region has the DNA TGCAGCGCAGACCGAGGGAACACTGAAGCTTTCTTT. Translated, it gives CSADRGNTEAFF.

This chain links TRBV5-1 with TRBJ2-3; D perhaps matches TRBD1 (5 bases). The germline V gene encodes CDR1 SGHRS and CDR2 YFSETQ. The CDR3 extends over 15 amino acids. Trimming removed 4 bases at V and 3 bases at J, with 15 bases between. The CDR3 sequence is CASSGQGRATDTQYF. CDR3 coding DNA: TGCGCCAGCAGCGGCCAGGGCAGGGCTACAGATACGCAGTATTTT.

This clone was recorded a few times. The rearrangement uses TRBV9 and TRBJ1-6, with 9 bases aligning to TRBD1. Germline CDR1 is SGDLS and CDR2 is YYNGEE. The CDR3 consists of 14 residues. Trimming at V came to 7 bases and at J to 2 bases, leaving 1 base not matched to a gene. Here the CDR3 DNA reads TGTGCCAGCGGACAGGGGACCTATAATTCACCCCTCCACTTT. It translates to CASGQGTYNSPLHF. The complete variable domain, with remaining parts taken from reference TRBV9 and TRBJ1-6, reads DSGVTQTPKHLITATGQRVTLRCSPRSGDLSVYWYQQSLDQGLQFLIQYYNGEERAKGNILERFSAQQFPDLHSELNLSSLELGDSALYFCASGQGTYNSPLHFGNGTRLTVT.

This chain links TRBV27 with TRBJ1-4; D might be TRBD1 (6 bases). Between the trimmed V and J ends, which lost 5 bases and 7 bases, there was a span of 17 bases. The CDR3 covers 15 residues. Germline V gene lookup returns CDR1 MNHEY and CDR2 SMNVEV (reference sequence). The CDR3 reads CASSLSPGGIEKLFF. The CDR3, as DNA: TGTGCCAGCAGTCTCTCGCCGGGGGGCATTGAAAAACTGTTTTTT.

This chain joins TRBV19 and TRBJ1-1, with D possibly matching TRBD1 (5 bases). The CDR3 length is 14 residues. The germline V gene has CDR1 LNHDA and CDR2 SQIVND (reference sequence). Trimming pared 9 bases from V and 1 base from J, leaving 15 bases between. CDR3 nucleotides: TGTGCCAGCGGGCGGGGCACCGCGAACACTGAAGCTTTCTTT. This gives the protein CASGRGTANTEAFF.

The chain joins TRBV18 to TRBJ1-5, with TRBD1 as a possible D gene (5 bases). V was pared by 4 bases and J by 5 bases, with 9 bases between. Germline assignment: CDR1 KGHSH and CDR2 LQKENI. The CDR3 length is 13 residues. CDR3 sequence reads: CASSQAGDQPQHF. The CDR3 DNA follows: TGTGCCAGCTCACAGGCGGGGGATCAGCCCCAGCATTTT.

The chain uses TRBV14 and TRBJ2-2, with TRBD1 identical over 10 bases. This CDR3 comprises 16 residues. In germline, CDR1 is SGHDN, CDR2 FVKESK. The V segment lost 4 bases and the J segment 2 bases; nucleotides outside the gene matches: 4. The CDR3 region is CASSRQGAGNTGELFF. As DNA, the CDR3 is TGTGCCAGCAGCCGACAGGGGGCGGGAAACACCGGGGAGCTGTTTTTT.

The rearrangement joins TRBV7-2 to TRBJ2-2, with TRBD2 identical over 8 bases. This CDR3 is built from 15 residues. Per the germline V gene, CDR1 is SGHTA and CDR2 is FQGNSA. V trimming: 5 bases; J trimming: 2 bases; junction bases outside the gene matches: 4. CDR3 loop: CASSPSGRNTGELFF. The CDR3 region has the DNA TGTGCCAGCAGCCCTAGCGGGCGCAACACCGGGGAGCTGTTTTTT.